A selection of T cell receptor beta chains follows, all from one sample in a study of blood T cell repertoires in COVID-19. Sequencing used immunoSEQ multiplex PCR; TCRdb keeps in-frame clones, though not all of them. The table lists 200,000 or so clones, about 80% of them singletons. Sequencing was done on a sample of PBMCs or T cells enriched from blood (not recorded which). The receptors shown here come from a woman in her fifties or sixties who had been exposed to COVID-19. Each CDR3 is given with its conserved first and last residue. Fields, in order: clone size, V gene, J gene, D gene, CDR3 protein, CDR3 DNA. D genes are given only for firm matches. Some rows mark clone size as missing; the rest say once, few, many or name a class of expanded clone.

>.|TRBV6-1|TRBJ1-1|TRBD1
CASSEDTTGHTEAFF
TGTGCCAGCAGTGAAGATACGACAGGGCACACTGAAGCTTTCTTT
>.|TRBV28|TRBJ1-5|TRBD1
CASSPGTGRNQPQHF
TGTGCCAGCAGTCCTGGGACAGGAAGAAATCAGCCCCAGCATTTT
>.|TRBV11-2|TRBJ2-1|TRBD2
CASRRTSGGLGEQFF
TGTGCCAGCAGACGGACTAGCGGGGGACTAGGGGAGCAGTTCTTC
>.|TRBV6-5|TRBJ1-3|.
CASLGGSGNTIYF
TGTGCCAGCCTCGGGGGTTCTGGAAACACCATATATTTT
>.|TRBV3-1/TRBV3-2|TRBJ1-3|.
CASSRTQGPLSGNTIYF
TGTGCCAGCAGCCGGACCCAGGGGCCTCTCTCTGGAAACACCATATATTTT
>few|TRBV27|TRBJ1-1|.
CASSLDIWNTEAFF
TGTGCCAGCAGCTTGGACATTTGGAACACTGAAGCTTTCTTT
>.|TRBV5-4|TRBJ1-2|.
CASSTRGKEGGYTF
TGTGCCAGCAGCACCCGGGGAAAGGAAGGTGGCTACACCTTC
>.|TRBV11-2|TRBJ2-2|TRBD1
CASNPGQGYTGELFF
TGTGCCAGCAACCCGGGACAGGGTTACACCGGGGAGCTGTTTTTT
>.|TRBV5-1|TRBJ2-3|.
CASSFSDTRTDTQYF
TGCGCCAGCAGCTTTTCGGACACCCGCACAGATACGCAGTATTTT
>once|TRBV10-3|TRBJ2-1|TRBD2
CALRTSGGNEQFF
TGTGCCCTCCGGACTAGCGGGGGCAATGAGCAGTTCTTC
>.|TRBV7-9|TRBJ1-2|.
CASRLDTVYGYTF
TGTGCCAGCAGGCTTGACACCGTCTATGGCTACACCTTC
>.|TRBV21-1|TRBJ2-2|.
CASSKRRRDTRELFF
TGTGCCAGCAGCAAACGGCGCCGGGACACCCGGGAGCTGTTTTTT
>.|TRBV19|TRBJ2-1|TRBD1
CASSLRTGLSYNEQFF
TGTGCCAGTAGTTTGAGGACAGGCCTCTCCTACAATGAGCAGTTCTTC
>.|TRBV21-1|TRBJ2-7|.
CARRDRGSEQYF
TGTGCCCGACGGGACAGGGGATCCGAGCAGTACTTC
>once|TRBV28|TRBJ1-6|.
CATLPSGKRNSPLHF
TGTGCCACCCTCCCCTCAGGGAAGCGTAATTCACCCCTCCACTTT
>.|TRBV30|TRBJ2-3|.
CAWKVLATDTQYF
TGTGCCTGGAAGGTCCTAGCGACAGATACGCAGTATTTT
>.|TRBV5-1|TRBJ1-2|.
CASSLQATTNYGYTF
TGCGCCAGCAGCTTGCAGGCGACTACTAACTATGGCTACACCTTC
>.|TRBV30|TRBJ2-1|.
CAWNQQGNEQFF
TGTGCCTGGAACCAACAGGGCAATGAGCAGTTCTTC
>.|TRBV19|TRBJ1-5|.
CASSSRGYSNQPQHF
TGTGCCAGTAGTTCCCGGGGGTATAGCAATCAGCCCCAGCATTTT
>once|TRBV3-1/TRBV3-2|TRBJ1-6|TRBD1
CASSPDRAIGSPLHF
TGTGCCAGCAGCCCAGACAGGGCGATTGGTTCACCCCTCCACTTT
>.|TRBV30|TRBJ1-2|TRBD1
CAWRLAGQGPAPYGYTF
TGTGCCTGGAGGTTAGCTGGACAGGGTCCTGCGCCCTATGGCTACACCTTC
>.|TRBV10-3|TRBJ2-5|TRBD2
CAISELAGGPRETQYF
TGTGCCATCAGTGAACTAGCGGGGGGGCCGAGAGAGACCCAGTACTTC
>few|TRBV15|TRBJ1-6|TRBD1
CATSRSGTGGSPLHF
TGTGCCACCAGCAGATCCGGGACAGGGGGATCACCCCTCCACTTT
>.|TRBV19|TRBJ1-5|TRBD1
CASRPPGQGSNQPQHF
TGTGCCAGTAGGCCTCCGGGACAGGGGAGCAATCAGCCCCAGCATTTT
>.|TRBV5-6|TRBJ2-7|TRBD1
CASSPRQGSGGYEQYF
TGTGCCAGCAGCCCTCGACAGGGGAGTGGGGGCTACGAGCAGTACTTC
>.|TRBV28|TRBJ1-1|TRBD1
CASRLPGTGTYEAFF
TGTGCCAGCAGACTTCCCGGGACAGGGACTTATGAAGCTTTCTTT
>.|TRBV29-1|TRBJ2-3|TRBD2
CSVEDRASGGPQYF
TGCAGCGTTGAAGATCGGGCTAGCGGGGGGCCGCAGTATTTT
>.|TRBV14|TRBJ2-1|TRBD2
CASSRTSGEYNEQFF
TGTGCCAGCAGCCGGACTAGCGGGGAGTACAATGAGCAGTTCTTC
>.|TRBV13|TRBJ2-1|TRBD1
CASSYKTGTGSYNEQFF
TGTGCCAGCAGCTATAAAACCGGGACAGGGAGTTACAATGAGCAGTTCTTC
>.|TRBV5-1|TRBJ1-2|.
CASSPGANYGYTF
TGCGCCAGCAGCCCGGGGGCTAACTATGGCTACACCTTC
>.|TRBV7-2|TRBJ2-3|.
CASSFMSTLDTQYF
TGTGCCAGCAGCTTTATGTCTACCCTAGATACGCAGTATTTT